The next 18 T cell receptor beta chains were all read from a single sample in a study of a mutant IDH1 vaccine in newly diagnosed glioma (dated by TCRdb to the early 2020s). These receptors lack a known antigen. The time point label of this sample denotes: week 47, end of study. Each vaccine dose, consisting of 300 ug of a 20-mer mutant IDH1 peptide in Montanide, was administered subcutaneously with topical imiquimod. The library was obtained by the immunoSEQ multiplex PCR assay. TCRdb provides this immuneACCESS table in a form limited to in-frame rearrangements. Some clones are lacking; in checked studies, under half of them reflect an unresolved V gene, and why the rest are absent is not known. Counted in this sample were roughly 34,000 clones; 65% to 85% of them appeared once. Around 29% of the sample is taken by the ten largest. The sample consisted of PBMCs, taken from a glioma patient whose treatment included an IDH1 peptide vaccine. These receptors all stem from a man aged 25-40 years with glioma.

The genes are TRBV27 and TRBJ2-3, with D perhaps matching TRBD2 (6 bases). Germline-derived CDR1 and CDR2 are MNHEY and SMNVEV (reference sequence). V was shortened by 9 bases and J by 0 bases, with 10 bases between the two germline ends. This CDR3 is 13 amino acids long. This CDR3 reads CASRSGSTDTQYF. The CDR3 DNA reads as TGTGCCAGTCGGAGCGGGAGCACAGATACGCAGTATTTT.

This clone was recorded only once. The rearrangement uses TRBV19 and TRBJ2-5, with a weak D call TRBD2 (5 bases). Germline V gives CDR1 LNHDA, CDR2 SQIVND (reference sequence). Between the trimmed V and J ends, which lost 10 bases and 5 bases, there was a span of 14 bases. The CDR3 runs 12 residues. The CDR3 sequence is CATSGLAETQYF. CDR3 DNA: TGTGCCACCTCGGGTTTAGCGGAGACCCAGTACTTC.

This sequence joins TRBV4-3 and TRBJ1-4; TRBD1 aligns across 7 bases. The CDR3 loop spans 17 amino acids. V dropped 3 bases and J dropped 2; count of bases not matched to a gene: 9. Germline V lookup: CDR1 LGHNA, CDR2 YSLEER. In DNA form, the CDR3 reads TGCGCCAGCAGCCAGGGAGCCGCAGGGGGTACTAATGAAAAACTGTTTTTT. Amino acid sequence: CASSQGAAGGTNEKLFF.

The J gene is TRBJ1-1, the V gene TRBV28; D unclear. Trimming took 0 bases from V and 1 from J, leaving 0 bases between them. The CDR3 spans 12 residues. Germline V CDR1 and CDR2: MDHEN, SYDVKM. The CDR3 loop reads CASSLWNTEAFF. CDR3 nucleotide sequence: TGTGCCAGCAGTTTATGGAACACTGAAGCTTTCTTT. Complete variable domain (other parts from reference TRBV28 and TRBJ1-1): DVKVTQSSRYLVKRTGEKVFLECVQDMDHENMFWYRQDPGLGLRLIYFSYDVKMKEKGDIPEGYSVSREKKERFSLILESASTNQTSMYLCASSLWNTEAFFGQGTRLTVV.

The V call is TRBV7-9, the J call TRBJ1-4; D gene uncertain. This CDR3 is 16 amino acids long. V lost 1 base, J lost 0 bases, and 9 bases lay in between. Germline V gives CDR1 SEHNR, CDR2 FQNEAQ (reference sequence). The CDR3 spells CASSLEGRATNEKLFF. The DNA of the CDR3 is TGTGCCAGCAGCTTAGAAGGGAGGGCAACTAATGAAAAACTGTTTTTT.

The chain is built from TRBV10-3 and TRBJ2-3; D may be TRBD2 (5 bases). Trimming shortened V by 2 bases and J by 2 bases, and 8 bases separated the two germline ends. This CDR3 is 14 amino acids long. Germline V CDR1 and CDR2: ENHRY, SYGVKD. CDR3 in DNA: TGTGCCATCAGTGAGGGGGAGAACACAGATACGCAGTATTTT. Residues: CAISEGENTDTQYF.

J is TRBJ2-1 and V is TRBV5-4, with TRBD2 as a possible D gene (6 bases). This CDR3 has 13 residues. Germline-derived CDR1 and CDR2 are SGHNT and YYREEE (reference sequence). Trimming removed 2 bases at V and 6 bases at J, with 9 bases between. In DNA, the CDR3 is TGTGCCAGCAGCTTTGGAGGGGTCAATGAGCAGTTCTTC. It specifies CASSFGGVNEQFF.

The J gene is TRBJ1-5, the V gene TRBV28; D remains unclear. V was trimmed by 2 bases and J by 1 base, leaving 9 bases between them. The V gene's germline CDR1 is MDHEN and CDR2 SYDVKM. The CDR3 is 15 residues long. The CDR3 DNA reads TGTGCCAGCAGTTTAAGTGCGGGCAGCAATCAGCCCCAGCATTTT. This codes for CASSLSAGSNQPQHF.

This chain uses TRBV11-2 with TRBJ1-1; D perhaps matches TRBD1 (6 bases). There are 15 residues in the CDR3. The germline V gene has CDR1 SGHAT and CDR2 FQNNGV. The germline V and J ends were trimmed by 5 bases and 0 bases, with 13 bases remaining between them. The CDR3 nucleotides are TGTGCCAGCAGCCACCAGGACAGAATGAACACTGAAGCTTTCTTT. Translating it yields CASSHQDRMNTEAFF.

V and J are TRBV4-2 and TRBJ2-2; D not resolved. The germline CDR1 and CDR2 sequences are LGHNA and YNFKEQ. V was trimmed by 0 bases and J by 8 bases, leaving 16 bases between them. CDR3 length: 16 residues. The DNA for the CDR3 is TGTGCCAGCAGCCAAGATTTAGGGATTTCAGCGGGGGAGCTGTTTTTT. This gives the protein CASSQDLGISAGELFF.

The rearrangement joins TRBV7-2 to TRBJ1-5; unclear D gene. The V gene lost 5 bases and the J gene lost 6 bases, with 11 bases spanning the gap. CDR1 SGHTA and CDR2 FQGNSA come from the germline V gene. CDR3 length equals 13 residues. CDR3 coding DNA: TGTGCCAGCAGCCCGCTCGCCGGTCAGCCCCAGCATTTT. Translated: CASSPLAGQPQHF.

The chain combines TRBV30 with TRBJ2-2; D uncertain. The germline V and J ends were trimmed by 1 base and 7 bases, with 4 bases remaining between them. The CDR3 runs to 11 residues. The germline gives CDR1 GTSNPN, CDR2 SVGIG (reference sequence). The CDR3 reads CAWSANGELFF. CDR3 coding DNA: TGTGCCTGGAGTGCAAACGGGGAGCTGTTTTTT.

CDR3 bases: TGTGCCAGCAGCGTAGATCCAGGACCCTCTGGAAACACCATATATTTT. This gives the protein CASSVDPGPSGNTIYF. The rearrangement joins TRBV9 to TRBJ1-3; D not resolved. The germline V gene encodes CDR1 SGDLS and CDR2 YYNGEE. V shed 0 bases and J shed 0 bases, with 10 bases lying between them. CDR3 size: 16 residues.

This chain links TRBV6-1 with TRBJ1-3; D is undetermined. The CDR3 extends over 13 amino acids. Trimming left V 0 bases short and J 7 bases short, with 7 bases between. CDR1 and CDR2 from the germline V gene are MNHNS and SASEGT. The CDR3 DNA follows: TGTGCCAGCAGTGAAGCGCTTGGGAACACCATATATTTT. This sequence encodes CASSEALGNTIYF.

The chain recombines TRBV11-2 with TRBJ2-7; D unresolved. V was cut by 5 bases and J by 5 bases, with 7 bases left in between. The CDR3 consists of 11 residues. Germline CDR1 SGHAT, CDR2 FQNNGV. Here the CDR3 DNA reads TGTGCCAGCAGCCCGGTCCACGAGCAGTACTTC. It is translated as CASSPVHEQYF.

The CDR3 nucleotides are TGCGCCAGCAGATACTTAGACGAGCGGGGCTACGAGCAGTACTTC. As protein: CASRYLDERGYEQYF. The chain joins TRBV5-1 to TRBJ2-7; 7 nucleotides match TRBD2. Germline values: CDR1 SGHRS, CDR2 YFSETQ. CDR3 length: 15 amino acids. Unmatched junction bases numbered 11, after V lost 5 bases and J lost 3 bases. Variable domain in full (rest from reference TRBV5-1 and TRBJ2-7): KAGVTQTPRYLIKTRGQQVTLSCSPISGHRSVSWYQQTPGQGLQFLFEYFSETQRNKGNFPGRFSGRQFSNSRSEMNVSTLELGDSALYLCASRYLDERGYEQYFGPGTRLTVT.

V is TRBV4-3 and J is TRBJ1-6; D is undetermined. The CDR3 totals 15 residues. Trimming left V 0 bases short and J 4 bases short, with 7 bases between. The V gene's germline CDR1 is LGHNA and CDR2 YSLEER. The CDR3 nucleotides are TGCGCCAGCAGCCAAGATCCCGGGTATAATTCACCCCTCCACTTT. Amino acid sequence: CASSQDPGYNSPLHF.

The chain uses TRBV5-1 and TRBJ2-1; D is perhaps TRBD1 (6 bases). Germline V gene data show CDR1 as SGHRS and CDR2 as YFSETQ. This CDR3 contains 14 residues. V was clipped by 0 bases and J by 8 bases, with 12 bases between them. The CDR3 loop is CASSLERGMDEQFF. In DNA form, the CDR3 reads TGCGCCAGCAGCTTGGAAAGGGGGATGGATGAGCAGTTCTTC.